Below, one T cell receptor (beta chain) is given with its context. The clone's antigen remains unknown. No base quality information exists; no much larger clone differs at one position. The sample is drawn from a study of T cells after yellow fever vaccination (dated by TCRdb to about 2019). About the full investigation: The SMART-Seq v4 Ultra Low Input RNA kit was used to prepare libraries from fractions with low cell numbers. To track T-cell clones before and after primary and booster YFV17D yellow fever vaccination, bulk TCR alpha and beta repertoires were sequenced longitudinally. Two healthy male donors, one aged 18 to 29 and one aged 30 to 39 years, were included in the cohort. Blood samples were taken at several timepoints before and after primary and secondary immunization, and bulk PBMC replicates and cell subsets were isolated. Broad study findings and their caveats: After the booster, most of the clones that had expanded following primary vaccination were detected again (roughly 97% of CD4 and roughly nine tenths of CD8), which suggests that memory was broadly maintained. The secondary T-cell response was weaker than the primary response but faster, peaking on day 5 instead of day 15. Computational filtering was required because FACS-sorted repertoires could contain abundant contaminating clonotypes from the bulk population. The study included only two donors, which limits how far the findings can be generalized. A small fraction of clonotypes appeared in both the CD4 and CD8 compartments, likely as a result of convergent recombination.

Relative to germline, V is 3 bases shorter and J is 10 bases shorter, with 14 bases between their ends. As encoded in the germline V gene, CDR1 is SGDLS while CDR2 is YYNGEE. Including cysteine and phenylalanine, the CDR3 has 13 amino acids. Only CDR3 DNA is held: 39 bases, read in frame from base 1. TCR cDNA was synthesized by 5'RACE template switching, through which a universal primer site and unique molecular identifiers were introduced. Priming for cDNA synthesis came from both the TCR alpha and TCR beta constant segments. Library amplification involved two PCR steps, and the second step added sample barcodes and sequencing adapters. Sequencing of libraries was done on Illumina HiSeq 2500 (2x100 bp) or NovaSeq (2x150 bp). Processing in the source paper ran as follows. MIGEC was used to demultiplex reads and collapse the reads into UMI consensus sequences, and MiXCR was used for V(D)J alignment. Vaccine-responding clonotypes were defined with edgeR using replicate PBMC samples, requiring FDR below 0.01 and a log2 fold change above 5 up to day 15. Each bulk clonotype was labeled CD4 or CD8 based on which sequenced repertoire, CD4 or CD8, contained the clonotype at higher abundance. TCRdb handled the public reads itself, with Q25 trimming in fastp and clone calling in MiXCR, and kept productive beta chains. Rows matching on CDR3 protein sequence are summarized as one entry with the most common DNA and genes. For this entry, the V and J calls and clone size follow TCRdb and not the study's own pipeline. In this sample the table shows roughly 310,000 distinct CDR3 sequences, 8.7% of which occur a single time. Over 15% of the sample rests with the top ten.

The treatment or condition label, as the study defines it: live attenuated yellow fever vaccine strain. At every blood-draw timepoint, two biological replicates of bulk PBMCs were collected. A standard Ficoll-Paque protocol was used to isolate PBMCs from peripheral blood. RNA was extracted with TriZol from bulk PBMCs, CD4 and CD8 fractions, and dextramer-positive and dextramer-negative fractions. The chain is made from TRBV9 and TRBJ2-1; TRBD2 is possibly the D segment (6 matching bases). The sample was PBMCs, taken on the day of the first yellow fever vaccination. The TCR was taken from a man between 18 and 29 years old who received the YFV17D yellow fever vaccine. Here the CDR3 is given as CASSASVGGEQFF. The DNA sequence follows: TGTGCCAGCAGCGCCTCGGTTGGAGGGGAGCAGTTCTTC.